This T cell receptor (beta chain) was observed in a study of PD-1 blockade in mismatch repair-deficient tumors. The table came from immunoSEQ multiplex PCR; TCRdb's copy has only in-frame clones and leaves some out. The top ten clones hold 20% of a sample with nearly 25,000 clones, 83% of them seen once. Germline V gives CDR1 MDHEN, CDR2 SYDVKM. CDR3 length: 16 residues. J was trimmed by 4 bases and V by 5 bases; bases with no gene match: 13. The J gene is TRBJ2-7, the V gene TRBV28; 8 nucleotides align to TRBD1. Sequences were derived from peripheral blood, sampled 12 weeks after starting pembrolizumab. The origin of this receptor is an adult with mismatch repair-deficient cancer. The CDR3 bases are TGTGCCAGCAGTAAACCTGGACAGGGTACTTTTTACGAGCAGTACTTC. Protein: CASSKPGQGTFYEQYF.